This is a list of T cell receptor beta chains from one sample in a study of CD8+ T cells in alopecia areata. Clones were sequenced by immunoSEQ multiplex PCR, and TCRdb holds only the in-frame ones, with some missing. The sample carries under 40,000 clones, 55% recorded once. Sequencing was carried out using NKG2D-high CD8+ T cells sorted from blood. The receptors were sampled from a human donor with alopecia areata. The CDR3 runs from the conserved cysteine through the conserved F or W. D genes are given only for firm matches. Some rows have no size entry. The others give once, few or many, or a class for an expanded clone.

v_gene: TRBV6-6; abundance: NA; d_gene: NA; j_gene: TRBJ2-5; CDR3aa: CASGGLREQETQYF; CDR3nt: TGTGCCAGCGGGGGACTCCGGGAGCAAGAGACCCAGTACTTC
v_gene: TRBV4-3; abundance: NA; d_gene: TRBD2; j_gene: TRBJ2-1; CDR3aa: CASSQELGSGTEQFF; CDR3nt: TGCGCCAGCAGCCAAGAGCTCGGTAGCGGGACCGAGCAGTTCTTC
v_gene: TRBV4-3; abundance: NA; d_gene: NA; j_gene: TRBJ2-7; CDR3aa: CASSPSRSSAYEQYF; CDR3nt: TGCGCCAGCAGCCCCAGTAGAAGTTCCGCCTACGAGCAGTACTTC
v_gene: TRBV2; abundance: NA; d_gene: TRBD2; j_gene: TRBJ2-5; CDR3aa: CASTSLAGASAQYF; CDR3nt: TGTGCCAGCACCTCACTAGCGGGGGCCTCCGCGCAGTACTTC
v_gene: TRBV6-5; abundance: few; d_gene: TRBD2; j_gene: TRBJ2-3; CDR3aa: CASSILAGGSDTQYF; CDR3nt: TGTGCCAGCAGTATACTAGCGGGAGGATCGGATACGCAGTATTTT
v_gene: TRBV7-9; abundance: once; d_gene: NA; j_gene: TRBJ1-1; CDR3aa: CASSGWGGGTEAFF; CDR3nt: TGTGCCAGCAGCGGATGGGGGGGTGGCACTGAAGCTTTCTTT
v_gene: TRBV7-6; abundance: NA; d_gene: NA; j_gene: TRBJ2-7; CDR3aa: CASSSGTPSEQYF; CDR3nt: TGTGCCAGCAGCTCCGGGACCCCCAGCGAGCAGTACTTC
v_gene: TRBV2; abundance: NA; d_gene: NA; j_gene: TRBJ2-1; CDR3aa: CASTHGAPASYNEQFF; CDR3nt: TGTGCCAGCACCCATGGGGCACCTGCCTCCTACAATGAGCAGTTCTTC
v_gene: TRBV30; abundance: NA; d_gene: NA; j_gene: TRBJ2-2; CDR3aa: CASDSHTGELFF; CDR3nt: TGTGCTTCGGACAGCCACACCGGGGAGCTGTTTTTT
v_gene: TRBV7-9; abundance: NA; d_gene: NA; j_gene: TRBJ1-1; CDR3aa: CASKGGSDNTEAFF; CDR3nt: TGTGCCAGCAAGGGGGGCAGCGATAACACTGAAGCTTTCTTT
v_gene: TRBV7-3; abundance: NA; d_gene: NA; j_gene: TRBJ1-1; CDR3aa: CASSPGRGGLNTEAFF; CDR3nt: TGTGCCAGCAGCCCCGGCCGGGGGGGCCTGAACACTGAAGCTTTCTTT
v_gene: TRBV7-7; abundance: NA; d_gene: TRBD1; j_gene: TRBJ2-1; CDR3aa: CASSPAGTGTYNEQFF; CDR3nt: TGTGCTAGCAGCCCCGCCGGGACAGGCACCTACAATGAGCAGTTCTTC
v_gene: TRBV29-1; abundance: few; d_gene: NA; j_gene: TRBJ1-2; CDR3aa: CSVGASKDYGYTF; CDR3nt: TGCAGCGTTGGGGCCTCAAAGGACTATGGCTACACCTTC
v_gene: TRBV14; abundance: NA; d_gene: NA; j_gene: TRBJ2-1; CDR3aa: CASSQGSQEVRNEQFF; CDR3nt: TGTGCCAGCAGCCAAGGATCCCAGGAGGTCCGCAATGAGCAGTTCTTC
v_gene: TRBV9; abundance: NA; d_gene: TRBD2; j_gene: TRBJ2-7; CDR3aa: CASSGGPGREKIEQYF; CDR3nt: TGTGCCAGCAGCGGCGGTCCTGGGCGGGAGAAAATCGAGCAGTACTTC
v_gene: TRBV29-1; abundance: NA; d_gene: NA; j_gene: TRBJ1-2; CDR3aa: CSVEAAGNLYGYTF; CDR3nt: TGCAGCGTTGAAGCAGCAGGGAATCTTTATGGCTACACCTTC
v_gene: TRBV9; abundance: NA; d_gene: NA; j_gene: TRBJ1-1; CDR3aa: CASSVAPEMNTEAFF; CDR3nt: TGTGCCAGCAGCGTAGCCCCGGAGATGAACACTGAAGCTTTCTTT
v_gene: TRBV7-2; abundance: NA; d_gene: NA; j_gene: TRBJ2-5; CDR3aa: CASSPPPEETQYF; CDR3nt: TGTGCCAGCAGCCCACCTCCAGAAGAGACCCAGTACTTC
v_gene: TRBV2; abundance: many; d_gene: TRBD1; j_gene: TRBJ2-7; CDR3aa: CASTGTVTSYEQYF; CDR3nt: TGTGCCAGCACTGGGACAGTAACATCCTACGAGCAGTACTTC
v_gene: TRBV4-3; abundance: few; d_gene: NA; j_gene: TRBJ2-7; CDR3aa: CASSSGGPEQYF; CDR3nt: TGCGCCAGCAGCTCCGGAGGCCCCGAGCAGTACTTC
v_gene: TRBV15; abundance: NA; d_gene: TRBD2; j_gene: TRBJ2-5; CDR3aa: CATSRGFREAGTQYF; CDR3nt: TGTGCCACCAGCAGAGGGTTCCGGGAAGCGGGGACCCAATACTTC
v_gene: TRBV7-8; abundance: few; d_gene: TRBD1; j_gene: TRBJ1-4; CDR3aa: CASSSTGALFF; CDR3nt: TGTGCCAGCAGCTCAACAGGGGCGCTGTTTTTT
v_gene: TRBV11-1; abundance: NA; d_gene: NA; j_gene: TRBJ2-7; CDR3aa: CASSLGGTEQYF; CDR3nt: TGTGCCAGCAGCTTAGGAGGGACCGAGCAGTACTTC
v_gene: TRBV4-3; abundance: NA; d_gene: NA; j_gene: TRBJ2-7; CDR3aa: CASSQDYAGHRNF; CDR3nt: TGCGCCAGCAGCCAAGATTACGCAGGACACCGGAACTTC
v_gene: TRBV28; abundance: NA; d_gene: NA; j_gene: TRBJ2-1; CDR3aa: CASSYRGSSYNEQFF; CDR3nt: TGTGCCAGCAGTTATAGGGGCAGTTCCTACAATGAGCAGTTCTTC
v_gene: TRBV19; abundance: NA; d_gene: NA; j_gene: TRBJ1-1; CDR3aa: CASSIQGNTEAFF; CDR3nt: TGTGCCAGTAGTATCCAGGGTAACACTGAAGCTTTCTTT
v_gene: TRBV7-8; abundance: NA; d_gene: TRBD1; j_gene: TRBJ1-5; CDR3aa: CATGTGPPYSNQPQHF; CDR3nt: TGTGCCACTGGGACAGGGCCCCCTTATAGCAATCAGCCCCAGCATTTT
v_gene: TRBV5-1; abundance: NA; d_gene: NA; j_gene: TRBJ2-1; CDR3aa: CASSLPYMEAYNEQFF; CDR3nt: TGCGCCAGCAGCCTCCCCTACATGGAGGCCTACAATGAGCAGTTCTTC
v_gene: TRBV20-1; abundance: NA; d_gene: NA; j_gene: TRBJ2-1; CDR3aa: CSASSGNEQFF; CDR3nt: TGCAGTGCTAGTTCCGGGAATGAGCAGTTCTTC
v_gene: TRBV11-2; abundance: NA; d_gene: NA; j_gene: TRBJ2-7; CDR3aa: CASSLDRGGNYEQYF; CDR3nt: TGTGCCAGCAGCCTCGATAGGGGCGGAAACTACGAGCAGTACTTC
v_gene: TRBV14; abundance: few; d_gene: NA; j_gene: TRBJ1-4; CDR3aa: CASSQDYLPHEKLFF; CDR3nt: TGTGCCAGCAGCCAAGATTACCTACCCCATGAAAAACTGTTTTTT
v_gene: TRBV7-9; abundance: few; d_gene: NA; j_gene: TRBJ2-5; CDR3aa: CASSLAVETQYF; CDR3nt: TGTGCCAGCAGCTTAGCAGTGGAAACCCAGTACTTC
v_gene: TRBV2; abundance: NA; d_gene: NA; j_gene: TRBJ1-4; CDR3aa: CASSEALGGNEKLFF; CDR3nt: TGTGCCAGCAGTGAAGCGCTTGGGGGAAATGAAAAACTGTTTTTT
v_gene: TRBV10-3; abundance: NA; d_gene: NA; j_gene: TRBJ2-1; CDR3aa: CAISESSPTSYNEQFF; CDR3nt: TGTGCCATCAGTGAGTCGAGTCCAACCTCCTACAATGAGCAGTTCTTC
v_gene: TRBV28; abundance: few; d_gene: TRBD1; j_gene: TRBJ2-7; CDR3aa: CASHTRQGGSSYEQYF; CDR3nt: TGTGCCAGCCACACCCGACAGGGTGGCAGCTCCTACGAGCAGTACTTC
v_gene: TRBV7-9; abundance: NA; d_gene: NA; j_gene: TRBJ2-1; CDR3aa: CASSRNNEQFF; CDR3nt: TGTGCCAGCAGCCGAAACAATGAGCAGTTCTTC
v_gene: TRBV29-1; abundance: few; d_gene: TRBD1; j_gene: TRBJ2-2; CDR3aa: CSVSGGQGGTGELFF; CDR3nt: TGCAGCGTTTCTGGGGGACAGGGAGGTACCGGGGAGCTGTTTTTT
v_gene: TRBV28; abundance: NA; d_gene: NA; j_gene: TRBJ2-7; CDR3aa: CASSRGYEQYF; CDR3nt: TGTGCCAGCAGCCGGGGGTACGAGCAGTACTTC
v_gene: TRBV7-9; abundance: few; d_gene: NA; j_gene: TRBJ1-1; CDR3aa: CASSLARQGQAEAFF; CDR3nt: TGTGCCAGCAGCTTAGCGCGCCAGGGACAAGCGGAAGCTTTCTTT
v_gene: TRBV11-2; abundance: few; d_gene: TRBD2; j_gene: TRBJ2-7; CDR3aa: CASNERTSMNEQYF; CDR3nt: TGTGCCAGCAACGAGAGGACTAGCATGAACGAGCAGTACTTC
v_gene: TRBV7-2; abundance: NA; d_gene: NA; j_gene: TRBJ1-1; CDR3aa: CASRFEGKNTEAFF; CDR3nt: TGTGCCAGCAGGTTTGAGGGGAAGAACACTGAAGCTTTCTTT
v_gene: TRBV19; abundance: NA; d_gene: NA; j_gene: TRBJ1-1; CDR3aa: CASSISLNTEAFF; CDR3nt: TGTGCCAGTAGTATTAGTCTGAACACTGAAGCTTTCTTT
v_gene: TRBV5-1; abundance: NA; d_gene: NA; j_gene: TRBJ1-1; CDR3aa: CASSLAGYTVTEAFF; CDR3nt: TGCGCCAGCAGCTTGGCAGGGTATACGGTGACTGAAGCTTTCTTT
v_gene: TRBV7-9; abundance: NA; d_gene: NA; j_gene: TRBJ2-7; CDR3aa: CASSLAAEVGQYF; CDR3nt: TGTGCCAGCAGCTTAGCTGCGGAGGTCGGGCAGTACTTC
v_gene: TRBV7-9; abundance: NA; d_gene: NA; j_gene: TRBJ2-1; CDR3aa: CASSSSEMSYNEQFF; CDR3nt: TGTGCCAGCAGCTCTAGCGAGATGTCCTACAATGAGCAGTTCTTC
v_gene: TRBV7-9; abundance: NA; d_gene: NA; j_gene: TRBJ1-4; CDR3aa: CASSLGREKLFF; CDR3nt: TGTGCCAGCAGCTTAGGCCGTGAAAAACTGTTTTTT
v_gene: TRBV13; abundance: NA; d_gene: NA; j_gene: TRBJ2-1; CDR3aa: CASSLVPGVEQFF; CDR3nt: TGTGCCAGCAGCTTAGTCCCAGGGGTTGAGCAGTTCTTC
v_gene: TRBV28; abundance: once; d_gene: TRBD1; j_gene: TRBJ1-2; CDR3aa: CASSLSQTGGLVGYTF; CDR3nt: TGTGCCAGCAGTTTAAGCCAGACAGGGGGACTAGTTGGCTACACCTTC